The 21 T cell receptor beta chains listed next were all sequenced from one sample in a study of tumor-infiltrating lymphocytes in primary liver carcinoma (dated by TCRdb to about 2017). Blood RNA was extracted from unsorted whole blood using TRIzol reagent, and germline DNA was obtained with the DNeasy Blood & Tissue kit. Sequencing relied on an Illumina HiSeq 2500. A constant-region primer and ProtoScript II reverse transcriptase were used to reverse-transcribe TCRbeta-specific cDNA from roughly 0.55 ug total RNA. TCRbeta libraries were built with three nested multiplex PCR rounds, a slightly modified ARM-PCR procedure. The first two PCR rounds used multiplex TRBV1-TRBV30 forward primers with a Cbeta reverse primer, each for approximately 11 cycles. TCRdb reprocessed the public reads (quality trimming at Q25 with fastp, clone calling with MiXCR) and kept in-frame beta chains. Identical CDR3 protein sequences are pooled into one entry, listed with their most common genes and DNA. Here the sample has 300,000 to 350,000 distinct CDR3 sequences; roughly two thirds occur a single time. In total, the top ten clones hold 5.5% to 8% of the sample.

Sequencing was performed on peripheral blood. The receptors were gathered from a man aged 40-55 years with primary liver carcinoma and hepatitis B virus infection.

The chain links TRBV6-5 to TRBJ1-3; D not certain. This CDR3 is built from 14 residues. V was pared by 4 bases and J by 4 bases, with 11 bases between. Per germline, CDR1 MNHEY and CDR2 SVGAGI. In nucleotides, the CDR3 is TGTGCCAGCAGTTTAGAACATCAGGGAAACACCATATATTTT. Translating gives CASSLEHQGNTIYF.

As to this clonotype: One junction end disagrees with the germline gene, perhaps due to a read error. The V call is TRBV11-2, the J call TRBJ1-6, with 7 nucleotides matching TRBD1. The length of the CDR3 is 15 residues. Looked up from germline, CDR1 is SGHAT and CDR2 is FQNNGV. In DNA form, the CDR3 reads TGTGCCAACAGCTTAGCAGGGGGAATTAATTCACCCCTCCAATTT. Amino acid sequence: CANSLAGGINSPLQF.

This clonotype has ten or more counts. The chain combines TRBV4-1 with TRBJ2-7; no definite D call. This CDR3 is 14 amino acids long. V was pared by 0 bases and J by 5 bases, with 11 bases between. CDR1 and CDR2 (germline): MGHRA, YSYEKL. The CDR3 nucleotides are TGCGCCAGCAGCCAAGATCGAAGGGTAGACGAGCAGTACTTC. It codes for CASSQDRRVDEQYF.

As concerns this clonotype: With a much larger clone just one base away, this may be a read error. The chain couples TRBV6-5 to TRBJ1-5, with 9 bases identical to TRBD1. TRBJ2-3 explains the end of the DNA better; the J call may be wrong. The CDR3 contains 16 residues. The germline CDR1 and CDR2 sequences are MNHEY and SVGAGI. CDR3 in DNA: TGTGCCAGCAGCCATGCCAAGACAGGGGGAAATCAGCCCCAGTATTTT. Amino acids: CASSHAKTGGNQPQYF.

The chain employs TRBV10-2 and TRBJ2-3; D ambiguous. Deletions cut 4 bases from V and 0 bases from J, with 8 bases between. Germline V CDR1 and CDR2: WSHSY, SAAADI. The CDR3 has 14 amino acids. CDR3 nucleotide sequence: TGCGCCAGCAGTGGGATAGATAGCACAGATACGCAGTATTTT. This codes for CASSGIDSTDTQYF.

This chain links TRBV11-2 with TRBJ2-3; weak D call: TRBD2 (5 bases). Germline V gene sequence: CDR1 SGHAT, CDR2 FQNNGV. The ends were cut back, 2 bases at V and 8 bases at J, with 17 bases in the middle. The CDR3 has 15 residues. This chain's CDR3 is CASSLTPEERGTQYF. For the CDR3, the DNA is TGTGCCAGCAGCTTAACACCGGAGGAGAGAGGTACGCAGTATTTT.

As for this clonotype: At one of its ends the junction is not consistent with the germline gene, which may arise from a read error. The chain uses TRBV11-3 and TRBJ2-5, with 8 positions matching TRBD2. In germline, CDR1 is SGHNT, CDR2 YENEEA. The CDR3 is 15 residues long. CDR3 sequence: CASSSGRGGQETQYF. CDR3 sequence (DNA): TGTGCAAGCAGCTCTGGACGGGGGGGACAAGAGACCCAGTACTTC. Based on the CDR3 plus reference TRBV11-3 and TRBJ2-5, the full variable domain is EAGVVQSPRYKIIEKKQPVAFWCNPISGHNTLYWYLQNLGQGPELLIRYENEEAVDDSQLPKDRFSAERLKGVDSTLKIQPAELGDSAVYLCASSSGRGGQETQYFGPGTRLLVL.

The CDR3, as DNA: TGTGCCAGCAGTAGCCAGGGCGACCCCCAGCATTTT. It codes for CASSSQGDPQHF. The chain combines TRBV11-2 with TRBJ1-5; TRBD1 might be the D (5 bases). Germline V lookup: CDR1 SGHAT, CDR2 FQNNGV. Trimming removed 6 bases at V and 10 bases at J, with 13 bases between. There are 12 residues in the CDR3.

About this clonotype: At one of its ends the junction is not consistent with the germline gene, which may arise from a read error. This rearrangement joins TRBV11-1 to TRBJ2-3; 15 bases match TRBD2. Germline V CDR1 and CDR2: SGHAT, FQDESV (reference sequence). The CDR3 loop spans 23 amino acids. In DNA, the CDR3 is TGTACCAGCAGCGGGTGGGGACTAGCGGGAGGCCCAGGTAGCGGGCCTAGCACAGATACGCAGTATTTT. It yields the protein CTSSGWGLAGGPGSGPSTDTQYF. The full variable domain, in which reference TRBV11-1 and TRBJ2-3 provide the parts outside the CDR3, is EAEVAQSPRYKITEKSQAVAFWCDPISGHATLYWYRQILGQGPELLVQFQDESVVDDSQLPKDRFSAERLKGVDSTLKIQPAELGDSAMYLCTSSGWGLAGGPGSGPSTDTQYFGPGTRLTVL.

V and J are TRBV5-1 and TRBJ1-1; weak D call: TRBD1 (5 bases). V was cut by 2 bases and J by 3 bases, with 14 bases left in between. The germline V gene has CDR1 SGHRS and CDR2 YFSETQ. This CDR3 is built from 15 residues. CDR3 sequence: CASSFAQGLDTEAFF. The CDR3 DNA follows: TGCGCCAGCAGCTTCGCCCAGGGTTTAGACACTGAAGCTTTCTTT.

A word on this clonotype: Given a much more abundant clone one base away, this may be a read error. V and J are TRBV29-1 and TRBJ2-1, with D hard to call. The CDR3 spans 11 residues. The ends were cut back, 5 bases at V and 4 bases at J, with 6 bases in the middle. CDR1 is SQVTM and CDR2 is ANQGSEA in the germline V gene. This chain's CDR3 is CSVLRYNEQFF. The CDR3 DNA sequence: TGCAGCGTTTTAAGGTACAATGAGCAGTTCTTC.

This clonotype has a count of ten or more. The gene calls are TRBV28 and TRBJ2-5; D tentatively reads TRBD1 or TRBD2 (5 bases each). The germline V and J ends were trimmed by 2 bases and 2 bases, with 12 bases remaining between them. Germline lookup yields CDR1 MDHEN and CDR2 SYDVKM. There are 15 residues in the CDR3. CDR3 region: CASSLNSRGQETQYF. CDR3 nucleotide sequence: TGTGCCAGCAGTTTAAATTCGAGGGGACAAGAGACCCAGTACTTC. The variable domain in full, with the rest retrieved from reference TRBV28 and TRBJ2-5, is DVKVTQSSRYLVKRTGEKVFLECVQDMDHENMFWYRQDPGLGLRLIYFSYDVKMKEKGDIPEGYSVSREKKERFSLILESASTNQTSMYLCASSLNSRGQETQYFGPGTRLLVL.

In regard to this clonotype: A much larger clone is a single base away; this may be a read error. The genes are TRBV6-5 and TRBJ2-1, with 8 bases identical to TRBD1. The CDR3 covers 14 residues. V lost 11 bases to trimming and J lost 4 bases; unmatched junction nucleotides: 10. The germline CDR1 and CDR2 sequences are MNHEY and SVGAGI. The CDR3 coding sequence is TGTGCCGGCCAAACCAGGGGGCATTACAATGAGCAGTTCTTC. It codes for CAGQTRGHYNEQFF.

Concerning this clonotype: An end of the junction does not agree with germline; a read error may underlie this. This chain uses TRBV11-2 with TRBJ2-3; 12 nucleotides agree with TRBD2. The CDR3 is made up of 16 amino acids. Looked up from germline, CDR1 is SGHAT and CDR2 is FQNNGV. CDR3 residues: CAGSPSLAGGPRTQYF. The CDR3 nucleotides are TGTGCCGGCAGCCCCAGTCTAGCGGGAGGGCCCAGGACGCAGTATTTT. Filled out from reference TRBV11-2 and TRBJ2-3, the complete variable domain reads EAGVAQSPRYKIIEKRQSVAFWCNPISGHATLYWYQQILGQGPKLLIQFQNNGVVDDSQLPKDRFSAERLKGVDSTLKIQPAKLEDSAVYLCAGSPSLAGGPRTQYFGPGTRLTVL.

Notes on this clonotype: A junction end diverges from the germline sequence, so it may reflect a read error. This chain joins TRBV6-2 or TRBV6-3 and TRBJ2-1; 7 positions match TRBD2. Germline CDR1 and CDR2: MNHEY and SVGEGT. CDR3 size: 15 residues. The CDR3 DNA is TGTGCCAGCAAACCGGGCGGGAGCTCCTACAATGAGGAGTTCTTC. This sequence encodes CASKPGGSSYNEEFF.

Note on this clonotype: The junction departs from germline at one end; a sequencing error may be responsible. This chain links TRBV11-2 with TRBJ2-3, with TRBD1 as a possible D gene (5 bases). The CDR3 contains 15 residues. In germline, CDR1 is SGHAT, CDR2 FQNNGV. CDR3 nucleotide sequence: TGTGCCAGCAGCTTAGATCCCGCTACCAGGGATACTCAGTATTTT. It codes for CASSLDPATRDTQYF.

V gene TRBV29-1 combines with J gene TRBJ1-1; D possibly corresponds to TRBD1 (5 bases). The germline CDR1 and CDR2 sequences are SQVTM and ANQGSEA. This CDR3 is built from 15 residues. V lost 7 bases to trimming and J lost 6 bases, with 24 bases between them. The chain's CDR3 is CSAEGWGASYAEAFF. CDR3 nucleotide sequence: TGCAGCGCCGAGGGGTGGGGAGCATCTTACGCTGAAGCTTTCTTT. Supplemented by reference TRBV29-1 and TRBJ1-1, the full variable domain reads SAVISQKPSRDICQRGTSLTIQCQVDSQVTMMFWYRQQPGQSLTLIATANQGSEATYESGFVIDKFPISRPNLTFSTLTVSNMSPEDSSIYLCSAEGWGASYAEAFFGQGTRLTVV.

This clonotype was seen once. Possible read error: a much larger clone is one base away. This rearrangement joins TRBV7-9 to TRBJ2-3; 8 bases agree with TRBD2. The CDR3 has 16 residues. Germline loops: CDR1 SEHNR, CDR2 FQNEAQ (reference sequence). The V gene end was trimmed by 0 bases and the J gene end by 2 bases; junction bases not matched to a gene: 4. Written as DNA, the CDR3 is TGTGCCAGCAGCTTAGCGAGTAGCGGGATCACAGATACGCAGTATTTT. This codes for CASSLASSGITDTQYF.

In its sample, this clonotype was seen many times. This rearrangement joins TRBV24-1 to TRBJ2-1; D may be TRBD1 (6 bases). Germline CDR1 and CDR2: KGHDR and SFDVKD. The germline V and J ends were trimmed by 3 bases and 3 bases, with 14 bases remaining between them. The length of the CDR3 is 16 residues. The chain's CDR3 is CATSDPHGQSYNEQFF. CDR3 DNA sequence: TGTGCCACCAGTGATCCCCATGGACAGAGCTACAATGAGCAGTTCTTC.

A note on this clonotype: This may arise from a read error, as a much more abundant clone is one base away. V gene TRBV6-2 or TRBV6-3 combines with J gene TRBJ2-3; TRBD2 aligns across 10 bases. Germline V CDR1 and CDR2: MNHEY, SVGEGT. CDR3 length equals 14 residues. The CDR3 is CASNLLAGTGTQYF. The CDR3 coding sequence is TGTGCCAGCAATCTACTAGCGGGAACAGGTACGCAGTATTTT.

In regard to this clonotype: A much larger clone differs from this one at a single base, so this may be a read error. The chain combines TRBV4-1 with TRBJ2-7, with D possibly matching TRBD2 (5 bases). The CDR3 sequence is 16 residues long. Per the germline V gene, CDR1 is MGHRA and CDR2 is YSYEKL. The CDR3 sequence: CASSQDFSGNSYEHYF. CDR3 in DNA: TGCGCCAGCAGCCAAGATTTCTCCGGGAATTCCTACGAGCACTACTTC.